This T cell receptor (beta chain) emerged from a study of T cells in Graves' hyperthyroidism and ophthalmopathy. Study results and caveats: Blood held most thyroid clonotypes expanded above 0.001 frequency.

A note on this clonotype: Antigen specificity is unknown.

The CDR3 sequence is 17 residues long. The trim removed 6 bases at V and 4 bases at J, leaving 9 bases unmatched. Looked up from germline, CDR1 is MNHNS and CDR2 is SASEGT. Amplification targeted TCR beta CDR3 regions from RNA transcripts. Using the HTBI primer set, a first-round RT-PCR was run on the TCR CDR3. Each CDR3 protein is one row after TCRdb ran MiXCR on the multiplex PCR reads. The sample consists of hundreds of thousands of distinct CDR3 sequences, under 15% of them appearing once. The receptor's source is a man younger than 35 with Graves' ophthalmopathy. The chain employs TRBV6-1 and TRBJ2-3; 14 nucleotides line up with TRBD2. Sequencing was performed on blood. CDR3 residues: CASSRTSGGPGPDTQYF. CDR3 bases: TGTGCCAGCAGCCGGACTAGCGGGGGGCCGGGCCCAGATACGCAGTATTTT.